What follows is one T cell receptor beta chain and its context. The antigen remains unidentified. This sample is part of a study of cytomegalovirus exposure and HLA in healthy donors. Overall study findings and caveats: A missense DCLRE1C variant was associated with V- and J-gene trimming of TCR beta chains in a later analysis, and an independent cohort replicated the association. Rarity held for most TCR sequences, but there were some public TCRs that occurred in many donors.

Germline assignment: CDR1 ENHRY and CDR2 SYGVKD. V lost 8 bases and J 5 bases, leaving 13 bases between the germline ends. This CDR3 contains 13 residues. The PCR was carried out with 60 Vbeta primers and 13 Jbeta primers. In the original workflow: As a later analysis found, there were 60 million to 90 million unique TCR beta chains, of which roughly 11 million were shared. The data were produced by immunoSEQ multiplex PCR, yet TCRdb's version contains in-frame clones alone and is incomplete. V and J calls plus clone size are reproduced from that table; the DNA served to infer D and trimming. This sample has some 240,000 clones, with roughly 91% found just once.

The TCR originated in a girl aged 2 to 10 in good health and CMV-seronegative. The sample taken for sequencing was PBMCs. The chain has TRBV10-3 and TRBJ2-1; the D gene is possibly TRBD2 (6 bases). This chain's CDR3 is CAIGGGNDNEQFF. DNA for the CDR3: TGTGCCATCGGTGGCGGGAACGACAATGAGCAGTTCTTC.